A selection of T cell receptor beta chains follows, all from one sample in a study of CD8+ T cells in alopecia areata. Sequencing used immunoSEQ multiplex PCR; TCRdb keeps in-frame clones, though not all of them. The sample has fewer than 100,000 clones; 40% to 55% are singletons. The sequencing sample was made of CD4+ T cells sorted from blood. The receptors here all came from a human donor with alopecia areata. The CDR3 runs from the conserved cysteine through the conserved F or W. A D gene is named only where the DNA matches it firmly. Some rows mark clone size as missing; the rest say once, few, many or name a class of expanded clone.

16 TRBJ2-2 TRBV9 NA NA TGTGCCAGCAGCGCCAGGGGACCTGGAAACACCGGGGAGCTGTTTTTT CASSARGPGNTGELFF
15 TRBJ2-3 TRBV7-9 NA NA TGTGCCAGCAGCTTAGGGTCCTCGGCGGTGGATACGCAGTATTTT CASSLGSSAVDTQYF
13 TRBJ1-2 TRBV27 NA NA TGTGCCAGCAGTTTCACCTACAGGGATGGCTACACCTTC CASSFTYRDGYTF
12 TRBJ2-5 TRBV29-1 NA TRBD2 TGCAGCGTTGTCCCTAGCGGGGATACCCAGTACTTC CSVVPSGDTQYF
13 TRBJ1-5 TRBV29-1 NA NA TGCAGCGTTGCGAGGGGCGGGGATCAGCCCCAGCATTTT CSVARGGDQPQHF
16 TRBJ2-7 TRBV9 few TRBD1 TGTGCCAGCAGCGTAACCGTCCAGGGGGCACCCTACGAGCAGTACTTC CASSVTVQGAPYEQYF
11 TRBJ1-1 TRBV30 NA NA TGTGCCTGGAGTGTACGAGCGCTGGCTTTCTTT CAWSVRALAFF
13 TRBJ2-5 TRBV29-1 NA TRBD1 TGCAGCGTCGCCACGGGGACAGCCGAGACCCAGTACTTC CSVATGTAETQYF
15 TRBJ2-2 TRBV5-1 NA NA TGCGCCAGCAGCCCAACGGACATGAACACCGGGGAGCTGTTTTTT CASSPTDMNTGELFF
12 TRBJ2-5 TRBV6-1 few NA TGTGCCAGCACGTGGGACCAAGAGACCCAGTACTTC CASTWDQETQYF
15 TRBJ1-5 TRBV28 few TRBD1 TGTGCCAGCAGTTTTGGGACAGGTGTCAATCAGCCCCAGCATTTT CASSFGTGVNQPQHF
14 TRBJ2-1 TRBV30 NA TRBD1 TGTGCCTGGAGTCCCCGGGACAGTATGGGGGAGCAGTTCTTC CAWSPRDSMGEQFF
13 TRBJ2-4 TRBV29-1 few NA TGCAGCGTTGAGGGCAGGGTGAGAGGCATTCAGTACTTC CSVEGRVRGIQYF
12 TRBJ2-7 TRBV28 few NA TGTGCCAACAGACAGGTCCTTGGCGAGCAGTACTTC CANRQVLGEQYF
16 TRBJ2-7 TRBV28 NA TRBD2 TGTGCCAGCAGCCGTAGGAGACTAGCGGAGAGCTACGAGCAGTACTTC CASSRRRLAESYEQYF
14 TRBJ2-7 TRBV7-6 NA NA TGTGCCAGCAGCCCCCTTGCCCTAGCCTACGAGCAGTACTTC CASSPLALAYEQYF
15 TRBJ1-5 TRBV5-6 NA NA TGTGCCAGCAGCCTCGCAGAGGGGATCCGTCAGCCCCAGCATTTT CASSLAEGIRQPQHF
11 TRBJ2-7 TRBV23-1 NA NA TGCGCCAGCAGTCAATTCTACGAGCAGTACTTC CASSQFYEQYF
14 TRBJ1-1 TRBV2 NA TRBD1 TGTGCCAGCAGGGGGACAGGGAGGGACACTGAAGCTTTCTTT CASRGTGRDTEAFF
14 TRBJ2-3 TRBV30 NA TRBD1 TGTGCCTGGGTGGACAGGGGGCGGACAGATACGCAGTATTTT CAWVDRGRTDTQYF
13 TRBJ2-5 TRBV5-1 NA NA TGCGCCAGCAGCTTCCGAGGACAAGAGACCCAGTACTTC CASSFRGQETQYF
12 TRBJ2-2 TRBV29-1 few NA TGCAGCGTGGATAGCGGCACCGGGGAGCTGTTTTTT CSVDSGTGELFF
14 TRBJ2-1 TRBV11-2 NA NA TGTGCCAGCGGACCTACAGGGAGTTACAATGAGCAGTTCTTC CASGPTGSYNEQFF
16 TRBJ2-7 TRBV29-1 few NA TGCAGCGTCGTGGGAATGGGGGGCGCCGGGTTCTACGAGCAGTACTTC CSVVGMGGAGFYEQYF
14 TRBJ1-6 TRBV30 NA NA TGTGCCTGGAGTGTACCTAAGGGAAATTCACCCCTCCACTTT CAWSVPKGNSPLHF
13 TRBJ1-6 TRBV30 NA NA TGTGCCTCGGGGGGGGAGACGAGGTCACCCCTCCACTTT CASGGETRSPLHF
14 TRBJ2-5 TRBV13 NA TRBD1 TGTGCCAGCACCGACAGGGACCGTCAAGAGACCCAGTACTTC CASTDRDRQETQYF
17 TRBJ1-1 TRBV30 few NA TGTGCCTGGAGGCACAGGGCGCGTAGTAAGGGGAACACTGAAGCTTTCTTT CAWRHRARSKGNTEAFF
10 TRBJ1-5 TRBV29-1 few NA TGCAGCGTGGGTGATCAGCCCCAGCATTTT CSVGDQPQHF
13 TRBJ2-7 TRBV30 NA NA TGTGCCTGGAGCGCCGGGACACCCTACGAGCAGTACTTC CAWSAGTPYEQYF
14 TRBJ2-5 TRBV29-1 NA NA TGCAGCGTCCATCCTGGGGGGCCATTAGAGACCCAGTACTTC CSVHPGGPLETQYF
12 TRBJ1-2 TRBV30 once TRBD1 TGTGCCTGCCCCGGACAGGGGGAAGGCTACACCTTC CACPGQGEGYTF
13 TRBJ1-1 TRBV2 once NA TGTGCCAGCAGCAGAGACATGAACACTGAAGCTTTCTTT CASSRDMNTEAFF
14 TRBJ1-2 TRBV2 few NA TGTGCCAGCAGTGAAGCTCGGGGAGGATATGGCTACACCTTC CASSEARGGYGYTF
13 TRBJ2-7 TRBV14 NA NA TGTGCCAGCAGCCGCTACGGCCCCTACGAGCAGTACTTC CASSRYGPYEQYF
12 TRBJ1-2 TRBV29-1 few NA TGCAGCGTTCTCCAGGGAGGAAGTGGCTACACCTTC CSVLQGGSGYTF
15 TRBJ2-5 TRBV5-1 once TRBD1 TGCGCCAGCAGCTTGGACCAGGGGGCCTCGGAGACCCAGTACTTC CASSLDQGASETQYF
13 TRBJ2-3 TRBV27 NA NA TGTGCCAGCAGTTTCACTTGGGCAGATACGCAGTATTTT CASSFTWADTQYF
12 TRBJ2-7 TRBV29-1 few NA TGCAGCGTTGTGGGCAGCACCTACGAGCAGTACTTC CSVVGSTYEQYF